This T cell receptor beta chain stems from a study of cytomegalovirus exposure and HLA in healthy donors. Study outcomes and limitations: An Asian-associated ancestry cluster reportedly showed fewer N-insertions than the approximately 700-donor mean in a later analysis. The study put some 160 TCR beta chains on its list as cytomegalovirus-associated. Within a later analysis, the majority of CMV-associated TCR beta chains appeared HLA-restricted.

Per the germline V gene, CDR1 is MNHEY and CDR2 is SMNVEV (reference sequence). There are 12 residues in the CDR3. The V and J ends lost 3 bases and 6 bases respectively, with 7 bases between them. As regards this clone: The antigen is unknown.

PCR used 60 Vbeta primers and 13 Jbeta primers. Libraries were prepared by immunoSEQ multiplex PCR; TCRdb keeps only in-frame clonotypes and omits some of them. In the table there are some 100,000 clones, approximately 81% of which are singletons. The receptor's source is a male donor in good health and CMV-seropositive. What was sequenced was PBMCs. The V call is TRBV27, the J call TRBJ2-3; no clear D gene. CDR3 region: CASSFLRDTQYF. The CDR3 bases are TGTGCCAGCAGTTTCCTACGGGATACGCAGTATTTT.